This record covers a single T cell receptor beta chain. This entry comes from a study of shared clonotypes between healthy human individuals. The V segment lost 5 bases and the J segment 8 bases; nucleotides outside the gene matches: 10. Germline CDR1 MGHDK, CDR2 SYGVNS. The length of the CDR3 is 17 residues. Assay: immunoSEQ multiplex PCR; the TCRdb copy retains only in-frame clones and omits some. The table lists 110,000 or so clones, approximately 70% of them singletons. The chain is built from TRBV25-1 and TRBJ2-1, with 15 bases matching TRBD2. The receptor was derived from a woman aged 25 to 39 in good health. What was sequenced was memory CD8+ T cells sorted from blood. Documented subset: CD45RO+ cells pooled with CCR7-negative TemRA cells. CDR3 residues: CASSPRTSGRAFDEQFF. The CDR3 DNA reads TGTGCCAGCAGTCCCAGGACTAGCGGGAGGGCGTTTGATGAGCAGTTCTTC.